These T cell receptor beta chains were read from a single sample in a study of cytomegalovirus exposure and HLA in healthy donors. Method: immunoSEQ multiplex PCR; TCRdb's copy keeps in-frame clones and lacks some. Of roughly 80,000 clones detected, 74% appear once; the ten largest clones hold 6.2%. The sequenced material came from PBMCs. The source is a woman aged 50 to 60 in good health and CMV-seropositive. CDR3s include the opening cysteine and the closing phenylalanine or tryptophan. The D gene is left open where the match is weak. Size is stated for part of the rows, as once, few or many counts, or as a class when the clone is expanded.

J gene: TRBJ2-7
clone size: NA
V gene: TRBV28
D gene: NA
CDR3 protein: CASSSAAGLLREQYF
CDR3 DNA: TGTGCCAGCAGTTCCGCCGCGGGACTCCTAAGGGAGCAGTACTTC

J gene: TRBJ1-2
clone size: few
V gene: TRBV28
D gene: TRBD1
CDR3 protein: CASSSSRDRLYGYTF
CDR3 DNA: TGTGCCAGCAGTTCTTCCCGGGACAGGCTCTATGGCTACACCTTC

J gene: TRBJ2-5
clone size: NA
V gene: TRBV28
D gene: NA
CDR3 protein: CASNRAGETQYF
CDR3 DNA: TGTGCCAGCAACCGGGCGGGTGAGACCCAGTACTTC

J gene: TRBJ1-2
clone size: NA
V gene: TRBV18
D gene: TRBD1
CDR3 protein: CASSGQGTSYGYTF
CDR3 DNA: TGTGCCAGCTCAGGACAGGGTACGTCCTATGGCTACACCTTC

J gene: TRBJ1-1
clone size: NA
V gene: TRBV11-2
D gene: NA
CDR3 protein: CASSLRLVSNTEAFF
CDR3 DNA: TGTGCCAGCAGTCTCCGGTTGGTCTCGAACACTGAAGCTTTCTTT

J gene: TRBJ1-2
clone size: NA
V gene: TRBV7-9
D gene: NA
CDR3 protein: CASSLGGGELRYGYTF
CDR3 DNA: TGTGCCAGCAGCTTAGGGGGGGGAGAATTGAGGTATGGCTACACCTTC

J gene: TRBJ2-2
clone size: NA
V gene: TRBV9
D gene: TRBD2
CDR3 protein: CASSVLAGNTGELFF
CDR3 DNA: TGTGCCAGCAGCGTACTAGCGGGGAACACCGGGGAGCTGTTTTTT

J gene: TRBJ1-4
clone size: NA
V gene: TRBV9
D gene: TRBD1
CDR3 protein: CASSGQVSGVEKLFF
CDR3 DNA: TGTGCCAGCAGTGGACAGGTGTCCGGCGTGGAAAAACTGTTTTTT

J gene: TRBJ1-2
clone size: NA
V gene: TRBV2
D gene: NA
CDR3 protein: CASSEEGPGRGYTF
CDR3 DNA: TGTGCCAGCAGTGAAGAGGGACCCGGGAGAGGCTACACCTTC

J gene: TRBJ2-7
clone size: NA
V gene: TRBV2
D gene: NA
CDR3 protein: CASRAGPSSYEQYF
CDR3 DNA: TGTGCCAGCAGGGCGGGACCGAGCTCCTACGAGCAGTACTTC

J gene: TRBJ2-1
clone size: NA
V gene: TRBV10-1
D gene: TRBD2
CDR3 protein: CASSSGLASEQFF
CDR3 DNA: TGCGCCAGCAGCTCGGGACTAGCAAGTGAGCAGTTCTTC

J gene: TRBJ1-5
clone size: NA
V gene: TRBV5-5
D gene: TRBD1
CDR3 protein: CASSLGPGQESTPHQPQHF
CDR3 DNA: TGTGCCAGCAGCCTGGGCCCGGGACAGGAAAGCACACCCCATCAGCCCCAGCATTTT

J gene: TRBJ1-2
clone size: few
V gene: TRBV6-5
D gene: TRBD1
CDR3 protein: CASSFMTGQVYTF
CDR3 DNA: TGTGCCAGCAGTTTCATGACCGGACAGGTCTACACCTTC

J gene: TRBJ2-5
clone size: NA
V gene: TRBV27
D gene: TRBD2
CDR3 protein: CASSFTGSGRKETQYF
CDR3 DNA: TGTGCCAGCAGTTTCACCGGAAGCGGGAGGAAAGAGACCCAGTACTTC

J gene: TRBJ2-2
clone size: NA
V gene: TRBV7-6
D gene: TRBD2
CDR3 protein: CASSLRVAGGGSGELFF
CDR3 DNA: TGTGCCAGCAGCTTACGTGTGGCGGGGGGCGGAAGCGGGGAGCTGTTTTTT

J gene: TRBJ1-2
clone size: NA
V gene: TRBV5-4
D gene: TRBD1
CDR3 protein: CASSPPPGQGGHGYTF
CDR3 DNA: TGTGCCAGCAGCCCCCCGCCGGGACAGGGGGGACATGGCTACACCTTC